This T cell receptor beta chain derives from a study of human T cells and chemical hapten exposure. The germline V gene encodes CDR1 MNHNS and CDR2 SASEGT. CDR3 size: 17 residues. V was clipped by 0 bases and J by 4 bases, with 18 bases between them. TCRdb reprocessed the RACE reads with MiXCR, giving one entry per CDR3 protein. Of some 180,000 distinct CDR3 sequences in the sample, about 22% were seen once. Specified time point: patch test 3, about 24 weeks after DPC sensitization. Treatment meaning: therapeutic diphenylcyclopropenone sensitization with weekly scalp DPC. This clonotype was counted a few times.

The chain employs TRBV6-1 and TRBJ1-1; D is ambiguous. Material: whole blood, obtained in connection with sensitization to the hapten diphenylcyclopropenone (DPC). This TCR came from a woman between 40 and 50 years old with alopecia areata. Some clones in this sample may be carry-over from other donors' samples. CDR3 in amino acids: CASSEARGYGGFTEAFF. The DNA of the CDR3 is TGTGCCAGCAGTGAAGCGCGCGGGTACGGCGGGTTCACTGAAGCTTTCTTT.